Presented here are 22 T cell receptor beta chains from one specimen sequenced in a study of T-cell memory formation after mild COVID-19. TCRdb analysed the 5' RACE reads with MiXCR anew, one entry per CDR3 protein. The sample holds 35,000 to 50,000 distinct CDR3 sequences; roughly 9% are singletons and the top ten take 12%. Sequenced material: PBMCs or a T cell subset sorted from them (not recorded which). The receptors shown here come from an adult woman who had mild COVID-19 (a few samples of this study predate the infection). Cell type and time point are not known.

This clonotype has at least ten counts. The chain uses TRBV10-3 and TRBJ1-2; the match to TRBD1 covers 7 bases. J was trimmed by 4 bases and V by 2 bases; bases with no gene match: 7. Germline V CDR1 and CDR2: ENHRY, SYGVKD. The CDR3 loop spans 15 amino acids. As DNA, the CDR3 is TGTGCCATCAGTGAGGGTCGGGACAGAAGCTATGGCTACACCTTC. This encodes CAISEGRDRSYGYTF.

This CDR3 reads CASSLMGSGGGETQYF. CDR3 in DNA: TGTGCCAGCAGCTTAATGGGTAGCGGGGGAGGAGAGACCCAGTACTTC. This chain connects TRBV7-3 to TRBJ2-5; 9 bases agree with TRBD2. Germline loops: CDR1 SGHTA, CDR2 FQGTGA. The V gene end was trimmed by 1 base and the J gene end by 4 bases; junction bases not matched to a gene: 7. The CDR3 totals 16 residues. Using reference TRBV7-3 and TRBJ2-5 for the parts outside the CDR3, the full variable domain is GAGVSQTPSNKVTEKGKYVELRCDPISGHTALYWYRQSLGQGPEFLIYFQGTGAADDSGLPNDRFFAVRPEGSVSTLKIQRTERGDSAVYLCASSLMGSGGGETQYFGPGTRLLVL.

About this clonotype: This may be a read error, as it is one base from a much larger clone. The limits of the CDR3 on the DNA are not certain, so only TCRdb's listed CDR3 is given. V and J are TRBV7-3 and TRBJ2-1; the table's D gene call, TRBD2, was not cross checked with the DNA. Germline V CDR1 and CDR2: SGHTA, FQGTGA. The CDR3 numbers 18 amino acids, ends counted. The CDR3 sequence is CASSLSVAGGSSYNEQLF.

This sequence joins TRBV18 and TRBJ1-5, with 9 bases identical to TRBD1. The CDR3 is 17 residues long. The trim removed 0 bases at V and 3 bases at J, leaving 6 bases unmatched. Germline V gene lookup returns CDR1 KGHSH and CDR2 LQKENI. CDR3 amino acids: CASSPPGTGTYNQPQHF. The CDR3, as DNA: TGTGCCAGCTCACCACCGGGGACAGGGACCTACAATCAGCCCCAGCATTTT.

The table lists this clonotype with many counts. The V call is TRBV20-1, the J call TRBJ1-1, with TRBD1 as a possible D gene (5 bases). Germline loops: CDR1 DFQATT, CDR2 SNEGSKA (reference sequence). The CDR3 extends over 13 amino acids. The germline V and J ends were trimmed by 0 bases and 5 bases, with 10 bases remaining between them. In DNA, the CDR3 is TGCAGTGCTAGAGATGGGGGGACGACTGAAGCTTTCTTT. Translating gives CSARDGGTTEAFF.

The chain uses TRBV30 and TRBJ1-2; no reliable D call. Trimming removed 6 bases from V and 7 bases from J, with 12 bases in between. CDR1 and CDR2 from the germline V gene are GTSNPN and SVGIG (reference sequence). The CDR3 has 11 residues. Here the CDR3 DNA reads TGTGCCTGCCAAAGATCGGGTGGCTACACCTTC. Encoded protein: CACQRSGGYTF.

This clonotype has only a few counts. This chain links TRBV5-6 with TRBJ2-3; D perhaps matches TRBD1 (5 bases). V gave up 2 bases and J gave up 1 base, with 8 bases separating them. Looked up from germline, CDR1 is SGHDT and CDR2 is YYEEEE. CDR3 length: 14 amino acids. CDR3 DNA: TGTGCCAGCAGCTTCGTCAGGGGCACAGATACGCAGTATTTT. It yields the protein CASSFVRGTDTQYF.

This clonotype was observed a few times. The chain recombines TRBV18 with TRBJ2-1; D is unresolved. The CDR3 contains 12 residues. The V end lost 2 bases, the J end lost 7 bases, and 6 bases lay between the germline ends. Germline V gene data show CDR1 as KGHSH and CDR2 as LQKENI. CDR3 bases: TGTGCCAGCTCACCAGTCCAAAATGAGCAGTTCTTC. Protein: CASSPVQNEQFF.

The chain uses TRBV9 and TRBJ1-1; D may be TRBD1 (6 bases). Germline CDR1 and CDR2: SGDLS and YYNGEE. Trimming pared 4 bases from V and 4 bases from J, leaving 17 bases between. The CDR3 runs to 15 residues. CDR3 sequence (DNA): TGTGCCAGCAGCAAGGGGGGGGCCCAGCCCACTGAAGCTTTCTTT. It translates to CASSKGGAQPTEAFF. The full variable domain, its missing parts supplied by reference TRBV9 and TRBJ1-1, is DSGVTQTPKHLITATGQRVTLRCSPRSGDLSVYWYQQSLDQGLQFLIQYYNGEERAKGNILERFSAQQFPDLHSELNLSSLELGDSALYFCASSKGGAQPTEAFFGQGTRLTVV.

This clonotype has a count of ten or more. J is TRBJ2-3 and V is TRBV20-1; TRBD2 aligns across 7 bases. Germline V gene data show CDR1 as DFQATT and CDR2 as SNEGSKA (reference sequence). V was pared by 0 bases and J by 2 bases, with 17 bases of the junction left unmatched. The CDR3 has 19 amino acids. The CDR3 spells CSARDVRRSGVYSTDTQYF. DNA of the CDR3: TGCAGTGCTAGAGATGTAAGGCGAAGCGGGGTTTATTCCACAGATACGCAGTATTTT.

This clonotype was seen at least ten times. The chain links TRBV27 to TRBJ2-5, with 12 bases lining up with TRBD2. V dropped 3 bases and J dropped 5; count of bases not matched to a gene: 7. The germline gives CDR1 MNHEY, CDR2 SMNVEV (reference sequence). The CDR3 contains 16 residues. The CDR3 region is CASSFLAGGPGETQYF. The CDR3, as DNA: TGTGCCAGCAGTTTCCTAGCGGGGGGGCCGGGGGAGACCCAGTACTTC.

This clonotype has just a few counts. The gene calls are TRBV7-2 and TRBJ2-3; TRBD2 matches 8 bases. J lost 5 bases, V lost 2 bases, and 9 bases had no gene match. This CDR3 contains 16 residues. CDR1 and CDR2 (germline): SGHTA, FQGNSA. The CDR3 spells CASSLRLSGNQDTQYF. The CDR3 DNA follows: TGTGCCAGCAGCTTACGCCTTAGCGGGAATCAAGATACGCAGTATTTT. The full variable domain, completed using reference TRBV7-2 and TRBJ2-3, is GAGVSQSPSNKVTEKGKDVELRCDPISGHTALYWYRQSLGQGLEFLIYFQGNSAPDKSGLPSDRFSAERTGGSVSTLTIQRTQQEDSAVYLCASSLRLSGNQDTQYFGPGTRLTVL.

This clonotype has at least ten counts. The rearrangement joins TRBV12-3 or TRBV12-4 to TRBJ2-7; the match to TRBD2 covers 10 bases. The length of the CDR3 is 14 residues. J gave up 9 bases and V 5 bases, and 10 bases lay outside the gene matches. CDR3 in DNA: TGTGCCAGCAGTGCGGTCGGACTAGCGGCCGGGCAGTACTTC. As protein: CASSAVGLAAGQYF.

This clonotype was counted only a few times. This rearrangement joins TRBV5-4 to TRBJ1-2; D may be TRBD1 (6 bases). CDR3 length: 17 amino acids. V lost 4 bases to trimming and J lost 3 bases, with 22 bases between them. The germline gives CDR1 SGHNT, CDR2 YYREEE (reference sequence). In DNA, the CDR3 is TGTGCCAGCAGCAGGGGGGGGCGCCGGCGCGGGGACTATGGCTACACCTTC. As protein: CASSRGGRRRGDYGYTF.

The rearrangement links TRBV6-2 or TRBV6-3 to TRBJ2-3; the D call may be TRBD1 or TRBD2 (5 bases each). CDR1 MNHEY and CDR2 SVGEGT come from the germline V gene. Trimming stripped 7 bases from V and 0 bases from J, with 17 bases between. This CDR3 region has 16 residues. The CDR3: CASKRGGGSSTDTQYF. The CDR3 DNA is TGTGCCAGCAAGAGGGGTGGAGGTAGTAGCACAGATACGCAGTATTTT.

The V and J genes are TRBV6-5 and TRBJ2-7, with D perhaps matching TRBD2 (5 bases). The CDR3 loop spans 14 amino acids. Germline V gene sequence: CDR1 MNHEY, CDR2 SVGAGI. V lost 5 bases to trimming and J lost 3 bases, with 14 bases between them. CDR3 residues: CASSMRVNYYEQYF. The CDR3 nucleotides read TGTGCCAGCAGTATGAGGGTTAATTACTACGAGCAGTACTTC.

This clonotype was seen only a few times. V gene TRBV6-1 combines with J gene TRBJ2-7; D might be TRBD1 (6 bases). The CDR3 extends over 16 amino acids. Per germline, CDR1 MNHNS and CDR2 SASEGT. The ends were cut back, 0 bases at V and 4 bases at J, with 16 bases in the middle. CDR3 sequence reads: CASSEATDRFHYEQYF. The CDR3 DNA is TGTGCCAGCAGTGAAGCGACAGACAGGTTTCATTACGAGCAGTACTTC.

This clonotype was seen at least ten times. The V and J genes are TRBV5-1 and TRBJ2-5, with 8 nucleotides matching TRBD1. The ends lost 2 bases at V and 5 bases at J; junction bases unmatched: 2. Per the germline V gene, CDR1 is SGHRS and CDR2 is YFSETQ. The CDR3 is 13 residues long. Written as DNA, the CDR3 is TGCGCCAGCAGCTTCGGACAGGGTGAGACCCAGTACTTC. Amino acids: CASSFGQGETQYF.

This clonotype was recorded a few times. This chain joins TRBV2 and TRBJ2-3, with 8 bases lining up with TRBD2. The CDR3 extends over 17 amino acids. The V segment lost 1 base and the J segment 0 bases; nucleotides outside the gene matches: 6. Germline V gives CDR1 SNHLY, CDR2 FYNNEI. CDR3 DNA: TGTGCCAGCAGTGAAGTAGTAGCGGGGCCTAGCACAGATACGCAGTATTTT. Its protein product is CASSEVVAGPSTDTQYF.

This clonotype was detected ten times or more. This rearrangement joins TRBV18 to TRBJ2-5; D perhaps matches TRBD1 (5 bases). Trimming shortened V by 2 bases and J by 1 base, and 8 bases separated the two germline ends. The CDR3 totals 14 residues. CDR1 KGHSH and CDR2 LQKENI come from the germline V gene. The CDR3 DNA reads TGTGCCAGCTCACCAACAGGTCCCCAAGAGACCCAGTACTTC. The encoded protein is CASSPTGPQETQYF.

At least ten counts were recorded for this clonotype. The rearrangement uses TRBV20-1 and TRBJ2-3; no definite D call. CDR3 length: 16 residues. CDR1 DFQATT and CDR2 SNEGSKA come from the germline V gene (reference sequence). Between the trimmed V and J ends, which lost 3 bases and 0 bases, there was a span of 16 bases. The CDR3 region has the DNA TGCAGTGCTAGCCCCCTGGGGATTTCTAGCACAGATACGCAGTATTTT. This translates into CSASPLGISSTDTQYF.

This clonotype was seen a handful of times. The rearrangement uses TRBV2 and TRBJ2-7, with a possible D match to TRBD2 (5 bases). Germline CDR1 reads SNHLY; CDR2 reads FYNNEI. Trimming took off 4 bases at V and 1 base at J, with 11 bases between the two ends. This CDR3 comprises 14 residues. CDR3 bases: TGTGCCAGCAGTGCGAGGGAACAGTCCTACGAGCAGTACTTC. Encoded protein: CASSAREQSYEQYF.